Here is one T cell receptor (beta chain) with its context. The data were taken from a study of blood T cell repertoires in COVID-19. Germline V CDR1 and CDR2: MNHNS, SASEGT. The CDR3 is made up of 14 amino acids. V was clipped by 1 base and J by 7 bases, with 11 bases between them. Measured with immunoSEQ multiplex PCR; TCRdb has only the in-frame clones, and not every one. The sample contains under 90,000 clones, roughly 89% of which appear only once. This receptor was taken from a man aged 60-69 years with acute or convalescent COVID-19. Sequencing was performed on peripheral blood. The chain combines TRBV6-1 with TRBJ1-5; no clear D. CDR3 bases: TGTGCCAGCAGTGAAGGCGGGGTAATCCAGCCCCAGCATTTT. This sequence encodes CASSEGGVIQPQHF.